This entry lists 32 T cell receptor beta chains sequenced from one sample in a study of blood T cell repertoires in COVID-19. Clones were sequenced by immunoSEQ multiplex PCR, and TCRdb holds only the in-frame ones, with some missing. The profile covers 200,000 to 300,000 clones, with approximately 87% appearing a single time and 5.5% to 6.5% taken by the ten largest. The material sequenced was peripheral blood. Receptors were obtained from a man aged 60 to 69 with acute or convalescent COVID-19.

This clone came up once. This rearrangement joins TRBV28 to TRBJ1-2, with a weak D call TRBD1 (5 bases). Trimming took off 3 bases at V and 5 bases at J, with 13 bases between the two ends. Looked up from germline, CDR1 is MDHEN and CDR2 is SYDVKM. The CDR3 contains 14 residues. The CDR3 reads CASSLGRVKYGYTF. CDR3 coding DNA: TGTGCCAGCAGTTTGGGCAGGGTCAAGTATGGCTACACCTTC.

The chain recombines TRBV3-1 (or the pseudogene TRBV3-2) with TRBJ1-3, with a weak D call TRBD1 (6 bases). Trimming pared 4 bases from V and 0 bases from J, leaving 10 bases between. This CDR3 is built from 15 residues. Germline values: CDR1 LGHDT, CDR2 YNNKEL (reference sequence). The CDR3 sequence is CASSPNRDSGNTIYF. CDR3 DNA: TGTGCCAGCAGCCCCAACAGGGACTCTGGAAACACCATATATTTT.

The chain links TRBV19 to TRBJ2-2; 7 nucleotides align to TRBD2. The length of the CDR3 is 14 residues. The J segment lost 3 bases and the V segment lost 7 bases, leaving 5 bases of the junction unmatched. The germline gives CDR1 LNHDA, CDR2 SQIVND (reference sequence). The CDR3 DNA reads as TGTGCCAGTACGCCCGGGAGGTACACCGGGGAGCTGTTTTTT. Amino acid sequence: CASTPGRYTGELFF.

Remarks on this clone: The same CDR3 also results from other DNA sequences found in this sample. The J gene is TRBJ1-1, the V gene TRBV19, with TRBD1 as a possible D gene (5 bases). Germline values: CDR1 LNHDA, CDR2 SQIVND (reference sequence). Trimming took off 2 bases at V and 2 bases at J, with 9 bases between the two ends. The CDR3 covers 14 residues. The DNA for the CDR3 is TGTGCCAGTAGTATACAGGGTACCAACACTGAAGCTTTCTTT. Its protein is CASSIQGTNTEAFF.

This clone was recorded a few times. The chain is built from TRBV4-3 and TRBJ1-5; 9 bases align to TRBD1. This CDR3 comprises 15 residues. The V gene end was trimmed by 0 bases and the J gene end by 7 bases; junction bases not matched to a gene: 4. Germline CDR1 reads LGHNA; CDR2 reads YSLEER. The CDR3 is CASSQDRQGVQPQHF. The CDR3 coding sequence is TGCGCCAGCAGCCAAGATCGACAGGGGGTCCAGCCCCAGCATTTT.

The chain recombines TRBV28 with TRBJ1-5; D is perhaps TRBD1 (5 bases). CDR3 length: 13 residues. The germline V gene encodes CDR1 MDHEN and CDR2 SYDVKM. Trimming stripped 7 bases from V and 4 bases from J, with 11 bases between. The CDR3 spells CASTRGGNQPQHF. The DNA for the CDR3 is TGTGCCAGCACCCGGGGGGGGAATCAGCCCCAGCATTTT.

The V and J genes are TRBV6-2 or TRBV6-3 and TRBJ1-5; TRBD1 matches at 7 bases. The CDR3 is made up of 14 amino acids. Unmatched junction bases numbered 10, after V lost 6 bases and J lost 8 bases. Germline loops: CDR1 MNHEY, CDR2 SVGEGT. CDR3 coding DNA: TGTGCCAGCAGCCTTCAGGGGGGTAGAGAGCCCCAGCATTTT. As protein: CASSLQGGREPQHF.

V is TRBV10-2 and J is TRBJ2-3; 11 positions agree with TRBD2. The CDR3 length is 14 residues. The junction had 3 bases not matched to a gene; V was cut back by 6 bases and J by 4 bases. CDR1 WSHSY and CDR2 SAAADI come from the germline V gene. CDR3 residues: CASRLAGEADTQYF. CDR3 sequence (DNA): TGCGCCAGCAGACTAGCGGGAGAAGCAGATACGCAGTATTTT.

The chain combines TRBV6-1 with TRBJ1-5, with TRBD1 identical over 9 bases. CDR3 size: 16 residues. The V gene end was trimmed by 2 bases and the J gene end by 7 bases; junction bases not matched to a gene: 9. Looked up from germline, CDR1 is MNHNS and CDR2 is SASEGT. The CDR3 protein is CASSEMGTGIGQPQHF. CDR3 in DNA: TGTGCCAGCAGTGAAATGGGGACAGGGATTGGCCAGCCCCAGCATTTT.

Only one count was recorded for this clone. The rearrangement links TRBV4-3 to TRBJ1-3, with D unclear. Per germline, CDR1 LGHNA and CDR2 YSLEER. V lost 0 bases and J 0 bases, leaving 12 bases between the germline ends. This CDR3 region has 17 residues. The CDR3 DNA follows: TGCGCCAGCAGCCAAGATTGGAGGGAGCTCTCTGGAAACACCATATATTTT. It yields the protein CASSQDWRELSGNTIYF.

V usage is TRBV10-3 and J usage is TRBJ2-7, with TRBD1 as a possible D gene (6 bases). The CDR3 consists of 10 residues. CDR1 is ENHRY and CDR2 is SYGVKD in the germline V gene. Deletions cut 3 bases from V and 11 bases from J, with 8 bases between. CDR3 region: CAISDQGKYF. CDR3 DNA: TGTGCCATCAGTGACCAGGGGAAGTACTTC.

V gene TRBV19 combines with J gene TRBJ2-2; TRBD2 matches 13 bases. The CDR3 has 16 amino acids. V shed 4 bases and J 8 bases; nucleotides not matched to a gene: 7. Germline V gene lookup returns CDR1 LNHDA and CDR2 SQIVND (reference sequence). The CDR3 coding sequence is TGTGCCAGTAGTAAACGACTAGCGGGAGGCGAAGGGGAGCTGTTTTTT. It encodes CASSKRLAGGEGELFF. The whole variable domain, remainder taken from reference TRBV19 and TRBJ2-2, is DGGITQSPKYLFRKEGQNVTLSCEQNLNHDAMYWYRQDPGQGLRLIYYSQIVNDFQKGDIAEGYSVSREKKESFPLTVTSAQKNPTAFYLCASSKRLAGGEGELFFGEGSRLTVL.

This clone was picked up one time. This chain links TRBV7-3 with TRBJ1-5, with D unresolved. Trimming stripped 2 bases from V and 4 bases from J, with 6 bases between. Germline CDR1 SGHTA, CDR2 FQGTGA. The CDR3 loop spans 13 amino acids. The CDR3 loop is CASSLDQNQPQHF. As DNA, the CDR3 is TGTGCCAGCAGCTTAGATCAGAATCAGCCCCAGCATTTT.

The J gene is TRBJ1-1, the V gene TRBV20-1, with unresolved D. Trimming pared 3 bases from V and 4 bases from J, leaving 6 bases between. Per the germline V gene, CDR1 is DFQATT and CDR2 is SNEGSKA (reference sequence). The CDR3 spans 11 residues. CDR3 nucleotides: TGCAGTGCTAGCCCCATCACTGAAGCTTTCTTT. Protein product: CSASPITEAFF.

This sequence joins TRBV3-1 (or the pseudogene TRBV3-2) and TRBJ2-1; TRBD2 matches 8 bases. This CDR3 comprises 15 residues. V lost 3 bases, J lost 3 bases, and 4 bases stayed unmatched. CDR1 and CDR2 from the germline V gene are LGHDT and YNNKEL (reference sequence). The CDR3, as DNA: TGTGCCAGCAGCCAGACCGGGGGGGTCTACAATGAGCAGTTCTTC. Translated: CASSQTGGVYNEQFF.

The rearrangement joins TRBV28 to TRBJ1-5; D uncertain. The CDR3 sequence is 15 residues long. Germline V gene sequence: CDR1 MDHEN, CDR2 SYDVKM. V was cut by 3 bases and J by 4 bases, with 13 bases left in between. The CDR3 DNA reads as TGTGCCAGCAGTTTTCGGGAGGGAGCGAATCAGCCCCAGCATTTT. It encodes CASSFREGANQPQHF.

This clone has only a few counts. The chain has TRBV28 and TRBJ2-3; TRBD2 matches at 11 bases. CDR1 and CDR2 from the germline V gene are MDHEN and SYDVKM. Trimming took 2 bases from V and 4 from J; bases not matched to a gene: 8. The CDR3 extends over 17 amino acids. The CDR3 nucleotides are TGTGCCAGCAGTTTAGGAAGTAGCGGGAGGGCCTCAGATACGCAGTATTTT. Its translation: CASSLGSSGRASDTQYF.

V and J are TRBV5-1 and TRBJ1-1; 7 bases fit TRBD1. The CDR3 consists of 13 residues. Trimming took 5 bases from V and 3 from J; bases not matched to a gene: 4. Germline values: CDR1 SGHRS, CDR2 YFSETQ. The CDR3 DNA is TGCGCCAGCAGAGGGACAGCCGACACTGAAGCTTTCTTT. Amino acid sequence: CASRGTADTEAFF.

The CDR3 bases are TGTGCCAGCAGCCCACTGAGAGGATTCGGTCAGCCCCAGCATTTT. Translation gives CASSPLRGFGQPQHF. This chain connects TRBV5-8 to TRBJ1-5, with unresolved D. This CDR3 is 15 amino acids long. CDR1 is SGHTS and CDR2 is YDEGEE in the germline V gene. V shed 4 bases and J shed 6 bases, with 17 bases lying between them.

V gene TRBV4-2 combines with J gene TRBJ1-2, with D possibly being TRBD1 (6 bases). V dropped 0 bases and J dropped 4 bases, with 12 bases sitting between them. CDR3 size: 15 residues. Germline V gene sequence: CDR1 LGHNA, CDR2 YNFKEQ. CDR3 amino acids: CASSQDPDSTYGYTF. The DNA of the CDR3 is TGTGCCAGCAGCCAAGACCCGGACAGTACCTATGGCTACACCTTC.

The J gene is TRBJ1-1, the V gene TRBV9; D is possibly TRBD1 (5 bases). The CDR3 is 13 residues long. Trimming stripped 6 bases from V and 3 bases from J, with 12 bases between. CDR1 is SGDLS, CDR2 YYNGEE, per germline. DNA for the CDR3: TGTGCCAGCAATGTCCAGGGTTACACTGAAGCTTTCTTT. Protein: CASNVQGYTEAFF. The full variable domain, its missing parts supplied by reference TRBV9 and TRBJ1-1, is DSGVTQTPKHLITATGQRVTLRCSPRSGDLSVYWYQQSLDQGLQFLIQYYNGEERAKGNILERFSAQQFPDLHSELNLSSLELGDSALYFCASNVQGYTEAFFGQGTRLTVV.

The chain couples TRBV24-1 to TRBJ1-5, with D unresolved. The CDR3 spans 16 residues. Trimming took off 4 bases at V and 3 bases at J, with 15 bases between the two ends. The germline gives CDR1 KGHDR, CDR2 SFDVKD. CDR3 sequence (DNA): TGTGCCACCAGTGACGGCACAGTACTGAACAATCAGCCCCAGCATTTT. This encodes CATSDGTVLNNQPQHF.

The V gene is TRBV6-5, the J gene TRBJ2-7, with TRBD1 matching 7 bases. This CDR3 contains 16 residues. Looked up from germline, CDR1 is MNHEY and CDR2 is SVGAGI. V lost 1 base and J lost 6; bases outside the gene matches: 12. The CDR3 DNA is TGTGCCAGCAGTTACTTTGAGGGGGCGAAGGGGGCCGAGCAGTACTTC. It codes for CASSYFEGAKGAEQYF.

This chain links TRBV7-9 with TRBJ1-1; weak D call: TRBD1 (5 bases). The germline CDR1 and CDR2 sequences are SEHNR and FQNEAQ (reference sequence). V lost 5 bases, J lost 0 bases, and 10 bases lay in between. The CDR3 length is 14 residues. The CDR3 reads CASSPTGVNTEAFF. The CDR3 nucleotides are TGTGCCAGCAGCCCAACAGGAGTGAACACTGAAGCTTTCTTT.

The V and J genes are TRBV10-3 and TRBJ1-4; tentative D call: TRBD1 (5 bases). The germline CDR1 and CDR2 sequences are ENHRY and SYGVKD. V was clipped by 2 bases and J by 3 bases, with 10 bases between them. This CDR3 has 15 amino acids. CDR3 DNA: TGTGCCATCAGTGAGCGGGGGACCCCTAATGAAAAACTGTTTTTT. This encodes CAISERGTPNEKLFF.

This chain uses TRBV3-1 (or the pseudogene TRBV3-2) with TRBJ2-7; 13 nucleotides line up with TRBD2. The J segment lost 3 bases and the V segment lost 5 bases, leaving 10 bases of the junction unmatched. CDR3 length: 17 residues. Germline CDR1 reads LGHDT; CDR2 reads YNNKEL (reference sequence). DNA of the CDR3: TGTGCCAGCAGCTTTTCCGGGACTAGCGGGGCCCTCTACGAGCAGTACTTC. Protein: CASSFSGTSGALYEQYF.

This chain uses TRBV4-3 with TRBJ1-4; D is undetermined. CDR3 length: 13 residues. Per germline, CDR1 LGHNA and CDR2 YSLEER. Trimming left V 0 bases short and J 17 bases short, with 16 bases between. CDR3 in amino acids: CASSQDMAGMAFF. CDR3 DNA sequence: TGCGCCAGCAGCCAAGATATGGCGGGGATGGCTTTTTTT.

The count of this clone is one. The chain joins TRBV2 to TRBJ2-3; 7 nucleotides line up with TRBD1. The CDR3 is 13 amino acids. V was pared by 6 bases and J by 6 bases, with 6 bases of the junction left unmatched. Germline V CDR1 and CDR2: SNHLY, FYNNEI. CDR3 DNA sequence: TGTGCCAGCAGGGGTGAGGGGGCGGATACGCAGTATTTT. This codes for CASRGEGADTQYF.

The chain employs TRBV28 and TRBJ1-2, with a weak D call TRBD1 (6 bases). The germline CDR1 and CDR2 sequences are MDHEN and SYDVKM. The germline V and J ends were trimmed by 5 bases and 8 bases, with 18 bases remaining between them. This CDR3 has 14 residues. CDR3: CASSPQGRGKGYTF. In DNA, the CDR3 is TGTGCCAGCAGTCCCCAGGGTAGGGGGAAAGGCTACACCTTC.

This chain joins TRBV30 and TRBJ2-7; tentatively, D is TRBD1 (6 bases). V was shortened by 3 bases and J by 3 bases, with 15 bases between the two germline ends. CDR3 size: 14 residues. Germline V lookup: CDR1 GTSNPN, CDR2 SVGIG (reference sequence). The CDR3 spells CAWRDLGQYYEQYF. DNA for the CDR3: TGTGCCTGGAGGGACCTCGGACAGTACTACGAGCAGTACTTC.

V is TRBV9 and J is TRBJ2-5, with TRBD2 matching 12 bases. Per germline, CDR1 SGDLS and CDR2 YYNGEE. The CDR3 sequence is 16 residues long. The V and J ends lost 0 bases and 2 bases, in that order; junction bases with no gene match: 2. The CDR3 spells CASSVGGLAGQETQYF. In DNA form, the CDR3 reads TGTGCCAGCAGCGTAGGTGGACTAGCGGGACAAGAGACCCAGTACTTC.

This chain connects TRBV4-1 to TRBJ2-3; 7 bases fit TRBD2. The V and J ends lost 3 bases and 4 bases, in that order; junction bases with no gene match: 4. Germline loops: CDR1 MGHRA, CDR2 YSYEKL. This CDR3 is built from 14 residues. CDR3 bases: TGCGCCAGCAGCCAGGCGGGAGAGCCAGATACGCAGTATTTT. It translates to CASSQAGEPDTQYF.